Listed here are 14 T cell receptor beta chains from one sample, sequenced in a study of cytomegalovirus exposure and HLA in healthy donors. The primer mix had 60 Vbeta and 13 Jbeta primers. Measured with immunoSEQ multiplex PCR; TCRdb has only the in-frame clones, and not every one. The sample shows more than 70,000 clones, and 1.3% to 1.5% sits with its ten largest clones. Input material: PBMCs. These receptors originate from a woman aged 60 to 75 in good health and CMV-seronegative.

The chain carries TRBV19 and TRBJ1-6, with 8 bases that match TRBD1. The CDR3 sequence is 16 residues long. Trimming took 6 bases from V and 10 from J; bases not matched to a gene: 14. From germline, CDR1 is LNHDA and CDR2 SQIVND (reference sequence). The CDR3 coding sequence is TGTGCCAGTAGCCCCCGGATACAGGGGGGAGGGTCACCCCTCCACTTT. This encodes CASSPRIQGGGSPLHF. Full variable domain (rest looked up from reference TRBV19 and TRBJ1-6): DGGITQSPKYLFRKEGQNVTLSCEQNLNHDAMYWYRQDPGQGLRLIYYSQIVNDFQKGDIAEGYSVSREKKESFPLTVTSAQKNPTAFYLCASSPRIQGGGSPLHFGNGTRLTVT.

This chain joins TRBV5-5 and TRBJ2-7, with 13 nucleotides matching TRBD2. V lost 1 base to trimming and J lost 5 bases; unmatched junction nucleotides: 3. From germline, CDR1 is SGHKS and CDR2 YYEKEE (reference sequence). CDR3 length: 15 residues. CDR3 DNA sequence: TGTGCCAGCAGCTTGCCGGGACTAGCGGGAAACGAGCAGTACTTC. Its translation is CASSLPGLAGNEQYF.

The chain carries TRBV5-1 and TRBJ1-1; D might be TRBD1 (6 bases). CDR3 length equals 14 residues. The germline CDR1 and CDR2 sequences are SGHRS and YFSETQ. Trimming removed 5 bases at V and 6 bases at J, with 17 bases between. CDR3 in amino acids: CASRRGGQASEAFF. The CDR3 region has the DNA TGCGCCAGCAGAAGGGGGGGTCAGGCCTCTGAAGCTTTCTTT.

CDR3 coding DNA: TGTGCCAGCAGTTCCAATCCCGGGACAAAAGGTGGAAACACCATATATTTT. This gives the protein CASSSNPGTKGGNTIYF. The chain combines TRBV28 with TRBJ1-3; possibly TRBD1 for D (6 bases). Per germline, CDR1 MDHEN and CDR2 SYDVKM. The V end lost 4 bases, the J end lost 3 bases, and 19 bases lay between the germline ends. The CDR3 sequence is 17 residues long.

This chain joins TRBV5-1 and TRBJ2-2; tentatively, D is TRBD2 (6 bases). In germline, CDR1 is SGHRS, CDR2 YFSETQ. Between the trimmed V and J ends, which lost 4 bases and 5 bases, there was a span of 15 bases. The CDR3 sequence is 15 residues long. CDR3 amino acids: CASSPPVGGTGELFF. The DNA of the CDR3 is TGCGCCAGCAGCCCACCGGTCGGGGGAACCGGGGAGCTGTTTTTT.

The chain recombines TRBV2 with TRBJ2-4; TRBD2 matches at 12 bases. J gave up 8 bases and V 6 bases, and 8 bases lay outside the gene matches. The CDR3 totals 15 residues. From germline, CDR1 is SNHLY and CDR2 FYNNEI. The CDR3, as DNA: TGTGCCAGCAGACAGACTAGCGGGAGTAGGGACATTCAGTACTTC. Residues: CASRQTSGSRDIQYF. Complete variable domain (other parts from reference TRBV2 and TRBJ2-4): EPEVTQTPSHQVTQMGQEVILRCVPISNHLYFYWYRQILGQKVEFLVSFYNNEISEKSEIFDDQFSVERPDGSNFTLKIRSTKLEDSAMYFCASRQTSGSRDIQYFGAGTRLSVL.

This chain uses TRBV6-5 with TRBJ2-5, with 13 bases fitting TRBD2. Judging by the DNA end, TRBJ2-7 fits better; the J call may be wrong. Germline V gene lookup returns CDR1 MNHEY and CDR2 SVGAGI. This CDR3 is 14 amino acids long. CDR3 loop: CASSRLAGGYEQYF. CDR3 bases: TGTGCCAGCAGTCGACTAGCGGGAGGCTACGAGCAGTACTTC.

The rearrangement links TRBV11-2 to TRBJ1-5; tentative D call: TRBD1 (6 bases). The ends were cut back, 5 bases at V and 1 base at J, with 12 bases in the middle. The germline V gene encodes CDR1 SGHAT and CDR2 FQNNGV. This CDR3 is 15 amino acids long. DNA for the CDR3: TGTGCCAGCAGCCCCCAGGGGTTGAGCAATCAGCCCCAGCATTTT. It yields the protein CASSPQGLSNQPQHF.

J is TRBJ2-5 and V is TRBV28, with TRBD2 identical over 7 bases. The tail of the sequence fits TRBJ2-7 better, so the J call may be wrong. The CDR3 consists of 16 residues. Germline V lookup: CDR1 MDHEN, CDR2 SYDVKM. CDR3 DNA sequence: TGTGCCAGCAGTTTTTTCGGAAGCGGGATACACAGCGAGCAGTACTTC. The encoded protein is CASSFFGSGIHSEQYF.

The chain employs TRBV18 and TRBJ1-2, with 7 bases matching TRBD1. CDR3 length equals 15 residues. V shed 2 bases and J 6 bases; nucleotides not matched to a gene: 9. Germline assignment: CDR1 KGHSH and CDR2 LQKENI. The CDR3: CASSPSGTVFNGYTF. The CDR3 DNA is TGTGCCAGCTCACCATCCGGGACAGTCTTTAATGGCTACACCTTC.

The chain joins TRBV28 to TRBJ1-5; D not certain. The CDR3 is 14 amino acids. The germline V gene encodes CDR1 MDHEN and CDR2 SYDVKM. V shed 4 bases and J shed 0 bases, with 7 bases lying between them. CDR3: CASSSGYSNQPQHF. CDR3 DNA: TGTGCCAGCAGTTCAGGATATAGCAATCAGCCCCAGCATTTT.

The chain's CDR3 is CASSRLPYEQYF. The CDR3 DNA reads as TGTGCCAGTAGCAGGCTACCCTACGAGCAGTACTTC. This chain links TRBV19 with TRBJ2-7; no clear D. V was trimmed by 6 bases and J by 2 bases, leaving 8 bases between them. The CDR3 totals 12 residues. Germline assignment: CDR1 LNHDA and CDR2 SQIVND (reference sequence).

The chain recombines TRBV5-1 with TRBJ2-2; 7 bases fit TRBD2. The CDR3 is made up of 15 amino acids. Germline V gene lookup returns CDR1 SGHRS and CDR2 YFSETQ. Unmatched junction bases numbered 10, after V lost 4 bases and J lost 7 bases. The CDR3 is CASSRFAGAGGELFF. CDR3 DNA sequence: TGCGCCAGCAGCCGGTTTGCGGGAGCTGGCGGGGAGCTGTTTTTT.

V usage is TRBV6-5 and J usage is TRBJ2-2, with 8 bases lining up with TRBD2. This CDR3 is built from 14 residues. J lost 6 bases, V lost 6 bases, and 6 bases had no gene match. CDR1 is MNHEY and CDR2 is SVGAGI in the germline V gene. CDR3 bases: TGTGCCAGCAGCCGGGAGGGGGTCGCCGGGGAGCTGTTTTTT. Protein: CASSREGVAGELFF.